This entry lists 11 T cell receptor beta chains sequenced from one sample in a study of vaccination effects on CD4 cells after COVID-19. The method was immunoSEQ multiplex PCR; TCRdb's version includes in-frame clones alone and lacks a portion of them. The sample holds about 57,000 clones, 78% seen once. The antigens these receptors bind are not known. Isolating CD4+ T cells followed approximately 10 days of culture. Vaccine administered to participants consisted of two doses of either BNT162b2 or mRNA-1273. Material: CD4+ T cells from PBMCs cultured without peptide, obtained after COVID-19 vaccination. The receptors were sampled from a human donor who received a COVID-19 vaccine.

This clone was detected only once. The CDR3 DNA follows: TGCAGCATCAGGCAGGGTTCCCGAGAGACCCAGTACTTC. This gives the protein CSIRQGSRETQYF. The chain couples TRBV29-1 to TRBJ2-5; D is possibly TRBD1 (5 bases). This CDR3 spans 13 amino acids. The V end was cut by 8 bases, the J end by 4 bases, with 17 bases between. Germline CDR1 and CDR2: SQVTM and ANQGSEA.

V is TRBV7-2 and J is TRBJ2-7; possible D gene TRBD2, 6 bases. The CDR3 contains 17 residues. V was clipped by 3 bases and J by 0 bases, with 18 bases between them. Germline-derived CDR1 and CDR2 are SGHTA and FQGNSA. This CDR3 reads CASSFSASGTHSYEQYF. The DNA for the CDR3 is TGTGCCAGCAGCTTCTCCGCCTCCGGGACTCACTCCTACGAGCAGTACTTC.

The chain uses TRBV15 and TRBJ2-3; TRBD1 matches at 9 bases. V lost 6 bases, J lost 3 bases, and 7 bases stayed unmatched. CDR1 is LNHNV, CDR2 YYDKDF, per germline (reference sequence). The CDR3 sequence is 15 residues long. The CDR3 coding sequence is TGTGCCACCAGTCAACAGGGGGCCAGGACAGATACGCAGTATTTT. Translation: CATSQQGARTDTQYF.

The chain links TRBV30 to TRBJ2-5, with no clear D. This CDR3 spans 14 amino acids. V was pared by 1 base and J by 5 bases, with 14 bases between. Germline assignment: CDR1 GTSNPN and CDR2 SVGIG (reference sequence). CDR3 sequence: CAWSGEVRAETQYF. As DNA, the CDR3 is TGTGCCTGGAGTGGCGAGGTCCGGGCGGAGACCCAGTACTTC.

This chain uses TRBV19 with TRBJ1-2; D is unclear. The length of the CDR3 is 13 residues. The V and J ends lost 1 base and 4 bases respectively, with 7 bases between them. Germline lookup yields CDR1 LNHDA and CDR2 SQIVND (reference sequence). Written as DNA, the CDR3 is TGTGCCAGTAGTATAGGGCAGCCCTATGGCTACACCTTC. It yields the protein CASSIGQPYGYTF.

Remarks on this clone: Germline and junction disagree at one end, which may indicate a read error. The chain couples TRBV7-7 to TRBJ2-1; 10 nucleotides agree with TRBD2. Germline V gene data show CDR1 as SSHAT and CDR2 as FNYEAQ (reference sequence). The CDR3 extends over 17 amino acids. CDR3 sequence reads: CASSPHPLAGAGNEQFF. The CDR3 nucleotides read TGTGCTAGCAGCCCGCATCCTCTAGCGGGAGCTGGGAATGAGCAGTTCTTC.

The chain joins TRBV6-5 to TRBJ2-1, with D tentatively TRBD2 (6 bases). Germline lookup yields CDR1 MNHEY and CDR2 SVGAGI. Trimming left V 4 bases short and J 2 bases short, with 6 bases between. The CDR3 runs to 13 residues. CDR3 sequence reads: CASSWTTYNEQFF. The CDR3 coding sequence is TGTGCCAGCAGTTGGACTACCTACAATGAGCAGTTCTTC.

In the case of this clone: Other nucleotide sequences from this sample produce the same CDR3. This rearrangement joins TRBV6-5 to TRBJ2-2; the D is unclear. The V gene's germline CDR1 is MNHEY and CDR2 SVGAGI. Trimming took off 9 bases at V and 6 bases at J, with 8 bases between the two ends. The CDR3 contains 11 residues. The CDR3 coding sequence is TGTGCCAGTTCCCTCGCCGGGGAGCTGTTTTTT. Translation gives CASSLAGELFF.

The V and J genes are TRBV10-3 and TRBJ2-2; TRBD2 might be the D (6 bases). CDR3 size: 15 residues. Per the germline V gene, CDR1 is ENHRY and CDR2 is SYGVKD. With 9 bases removed from V and 1 base from J, the gap between germline ends came to 15 bases. The CDR3 loop reads CAMGGRGENTGELFF. The CDR3 nucleotides read TGTGCCATGGGTGGGCGGGGAGAGAACACCGGGGAGCTGTTTTTT.

This clone appeared once. V gene TRBV29-1 combines with J gene TRBJ2-5, with D unresolved. The germline gives CDR1 SQVTM, CDR2 ANQGSEA. The V and J ends lost 6 bases and 0 bases respectively, with 5 bases between them. The CDR3 sequence is 11 residues long. CDR3 DNA sequence: TGCAGCGTAAGATACCAAGAGACCCAGTACTTC. As protein: CSVRYQETQYF.

V and J are TRBV19 and TRBJ2-6, with D unclear. The CDR3 is 15 residues long. Germline CDR1 LNHDA, CDR2 SQIVND (reference sequence). Trimming removed 5 bases at V and 0 bases at J, with 8 bases between. CDR3 nucleotides: TGTGCCAGTAGTGCGGACCCCTCTGGGGCCAACGTCCTGACTTTC. It translates to CASSADPSGANVLTF.